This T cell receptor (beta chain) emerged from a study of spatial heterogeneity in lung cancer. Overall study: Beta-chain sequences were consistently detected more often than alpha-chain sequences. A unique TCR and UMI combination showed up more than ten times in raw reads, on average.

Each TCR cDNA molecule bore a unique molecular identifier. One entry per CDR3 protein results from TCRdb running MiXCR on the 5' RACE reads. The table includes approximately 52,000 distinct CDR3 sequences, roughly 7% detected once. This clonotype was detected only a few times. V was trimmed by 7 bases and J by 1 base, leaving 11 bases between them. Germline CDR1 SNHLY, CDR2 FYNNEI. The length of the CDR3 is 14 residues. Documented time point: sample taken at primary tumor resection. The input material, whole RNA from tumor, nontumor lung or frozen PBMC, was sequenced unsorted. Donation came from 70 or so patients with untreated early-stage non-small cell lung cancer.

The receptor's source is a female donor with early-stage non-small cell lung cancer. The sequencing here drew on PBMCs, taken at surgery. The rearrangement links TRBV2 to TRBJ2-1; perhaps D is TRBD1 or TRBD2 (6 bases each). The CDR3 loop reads CASKGGLSYNEQFF. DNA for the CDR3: TGTGCCAGCAAGGGGGGCCTTTCCTACAATGAGCAGTTCTTC.